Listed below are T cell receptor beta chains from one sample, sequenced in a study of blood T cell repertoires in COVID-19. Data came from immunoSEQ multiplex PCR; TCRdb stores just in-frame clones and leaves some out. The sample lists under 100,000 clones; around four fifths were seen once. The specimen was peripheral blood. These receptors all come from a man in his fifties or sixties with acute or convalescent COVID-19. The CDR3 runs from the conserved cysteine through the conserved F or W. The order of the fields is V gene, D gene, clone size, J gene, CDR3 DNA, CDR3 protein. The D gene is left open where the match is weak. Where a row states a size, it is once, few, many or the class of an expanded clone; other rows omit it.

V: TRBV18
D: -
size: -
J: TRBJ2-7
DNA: TGTGCCAGCTCCCCTAAACCGCCCTACGAGCAGTACTTC
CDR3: CASSPKPPYEQYF

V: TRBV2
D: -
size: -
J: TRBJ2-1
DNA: TGTGCCAGCAGCCGATCCGGGGACACTTACAATGAGCAGTTCTTC
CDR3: CASSRSGDTYNEQFF

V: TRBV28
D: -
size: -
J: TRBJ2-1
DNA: TGTGCCAGCAGCCAAGATAGCGCCTCCGGGCAGTTCTTC
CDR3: CASSQDSASGQFF

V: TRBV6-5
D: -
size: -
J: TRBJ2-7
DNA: TGTGCCAGCAGTTACGCTCAGGGGCGAAACTACGAGCAGTACTTC
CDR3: CASSYAQGRNYEQYF

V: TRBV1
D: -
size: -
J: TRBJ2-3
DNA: TGCACCAGCAGCCAAGTGGGACCCTACTCCGGGACCCAGGGAGGGGATACGCAGTATTTT
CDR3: CTSSQVGPYSGTQGGDTQYF

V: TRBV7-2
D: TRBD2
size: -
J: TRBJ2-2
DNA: TGTGCCAGCAGCTCCCTAGCGGGAGGCCCTACCGGGGAGCTGTTTTTT
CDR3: CASSSLAGGPTGELFF

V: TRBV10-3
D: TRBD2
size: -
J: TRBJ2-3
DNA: TGTGCCACCGTGGGTGGGAGGGGAGATACGCAGTATTTT
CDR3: CATVGGRGDTQYF

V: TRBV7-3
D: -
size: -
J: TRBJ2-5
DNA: TGTGCCAGCAGCTTAAGTCAGCAAGAGACCCAGTACTTC
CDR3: CASSLSQQETQYF

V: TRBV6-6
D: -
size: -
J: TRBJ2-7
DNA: TGTGCCAGCAGCTCCTCAGCCTACGAGCAGTACTTC
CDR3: CASSSSAYEQYF

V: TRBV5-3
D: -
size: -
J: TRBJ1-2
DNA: TGTGCCAGAAGCTTAGCCCAGGTGAACTATGGCTACACCTTC
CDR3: CARSLAQVNYGYTF

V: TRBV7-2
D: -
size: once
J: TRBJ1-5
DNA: TGTGCCAGCAGCTGGGCAGGTACCGGGGGCAATCAGCCCCAGCATTTT
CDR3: CASSWAGTGGNQPQHF

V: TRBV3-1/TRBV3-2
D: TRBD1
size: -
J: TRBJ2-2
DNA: TGTGCCAGCAGCCAGGAGACAGGGACCACCGGGGAGCTGTTTTTT
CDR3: CASSQETGTTGELFF

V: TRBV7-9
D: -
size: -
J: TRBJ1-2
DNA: TGTGCCAGCAGCCCCTGGACGGGGGAAGGCTACACCTTC
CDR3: CASSPWTGEGYTF

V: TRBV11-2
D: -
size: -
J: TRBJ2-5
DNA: TGTGCCAGCAGCTTCCAGGGCAAGACCCAGTACTTC
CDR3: CASSFQGKTQYF

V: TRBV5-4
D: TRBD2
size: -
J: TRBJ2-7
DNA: TGTGCCAGCAGCCACCCACAGCTAGCGGGGCCCTACGAGCAGTACTTC
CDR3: CASSHPQLAGPYEQYF

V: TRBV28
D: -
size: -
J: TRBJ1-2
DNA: TGTGCCAGCAGGTCTGGGCAGGGATTTGGCTACACCTTC
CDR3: CASRSGQGFGYTF

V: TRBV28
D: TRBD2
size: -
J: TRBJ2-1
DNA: TGTGCCAGCAGCCTACCGGGACTAGCGGGAAGCTCCTACAATGAGCAGTTCTTC
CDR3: CASSLPGLAGSSYNEQFF

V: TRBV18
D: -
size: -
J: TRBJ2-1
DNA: TGTGCCAGCTCCCCGACTAGTGATGAGCAGTTCTTC
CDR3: CASSPTSDEQFF

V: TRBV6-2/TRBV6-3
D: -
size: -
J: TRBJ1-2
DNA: TGTGCCAGCAGTTACCAGCCCGGGACACTTTATGGCTACACCTTC
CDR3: CASSYQPGTLYGYTF

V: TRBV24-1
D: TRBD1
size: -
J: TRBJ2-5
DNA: TGTGCCACCAGTGATTCGACAGGGGACCAAGAGACCCAGTACTTC
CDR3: CATSDSTGDQETQYF

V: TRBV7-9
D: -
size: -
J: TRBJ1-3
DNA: TGTGCCAGCAGCTCAACAGGGTTCTCTGGAAACACCATATATTTT
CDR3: CASSSTGFSGNTIYF

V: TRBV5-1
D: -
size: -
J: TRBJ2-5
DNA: TGCGCCAGCAGCTTGGTGGGCTCCCTACAAGAGACCCAGTACTTC
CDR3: CASSLVGSLQETQYF

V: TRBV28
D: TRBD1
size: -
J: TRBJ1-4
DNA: TGTGCCAGTGGGGCAGGGGGTGAAAAACTGTTTTTT
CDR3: CASGAGGEKLFF

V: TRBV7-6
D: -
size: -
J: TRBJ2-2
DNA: TGTGCCAGCAGCCCCGTCCAGGGGCGAGGTACCGGGGAGCTGTTTTTT
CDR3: CASSPVQGRGTGELFF

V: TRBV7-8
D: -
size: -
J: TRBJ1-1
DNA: TGTGCCAGCAGCTTAGTGGCGGGAGGGAACACTGAAGCTTTCTTT
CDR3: CASSLVAGGNTEAFF

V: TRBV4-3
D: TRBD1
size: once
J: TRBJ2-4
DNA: TGCGCCAGCAGCCAAGTCAGGGACAGGGGAAACATTCAGTACTTC
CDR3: CASSQVRDRGNIQYF

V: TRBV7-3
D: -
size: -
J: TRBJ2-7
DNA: TGTGCCAGCAGCTCCCTACTCTCCTACGAGCAGTACTTC
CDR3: CASSSLLSYEQYF

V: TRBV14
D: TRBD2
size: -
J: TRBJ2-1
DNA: TGTGCCAGCAGCCAAGACCCTAGCGGGATTTACAATGAGCAGTTCTTC
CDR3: CASSQDPSGIYNEQFF

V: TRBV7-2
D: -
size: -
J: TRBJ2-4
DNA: TGTGCCAGCAGCGAACCCGGGACTTGGAACATTCAGTACTTC
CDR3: CASSEPGTWNIQYF

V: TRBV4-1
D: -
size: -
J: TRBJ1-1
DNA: TGCGCCAGCAGCCGAGGAGGGACGGCGAACACTGAAGCTTTCTTT
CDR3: CASSRGGTANTEAFF

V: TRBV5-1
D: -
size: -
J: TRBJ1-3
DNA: TGCGCCAGCAGACCAGGCCCCAGAGATACCATATATTTT
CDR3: CASRPGPRDTIYF

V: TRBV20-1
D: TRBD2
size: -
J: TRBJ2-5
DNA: TGCAGTGCTAGTTTGGCTAGCGGGGGGGGTTGGGAGACCCAGTACTTC
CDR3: CSASLASGGGWETQYF

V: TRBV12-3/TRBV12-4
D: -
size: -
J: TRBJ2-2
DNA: TGTGCCAGCAGCCTTAACACCGGGGAGCTGTTTTTT
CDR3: CASSLNTGELFF

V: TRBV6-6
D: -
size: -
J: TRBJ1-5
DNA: TGTGCCAGCAGTCCTGCAGGGGTAAATCAGCCCCAGCATTTT
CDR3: CASSPAGVNQPQHF

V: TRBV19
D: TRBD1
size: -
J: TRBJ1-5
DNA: TGTGCCAGTAGTCCCAAGGGGGACAGGGGATGGGGTCAGCCCCAGCATTTT
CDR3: CASSPKGDRGWGQPQHF

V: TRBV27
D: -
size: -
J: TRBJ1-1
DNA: TGTGCCAGCAGTTTGACAGTGGGGGGACACACTGAAGCTTTCTTT
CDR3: CASSLTVGGHTEAFF

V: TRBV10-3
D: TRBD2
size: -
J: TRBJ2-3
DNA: TGTGCCATCAGGACTAGCGGGGACACAGATACGCAGTATTTT
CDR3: CAIRTSGDTDTQYF

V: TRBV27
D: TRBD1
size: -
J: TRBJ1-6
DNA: TGTGCCAGCAGTTTATCGGGACAGACCAATTCACCCCTCCACTTT
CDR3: CASSLSGQTNSPLHF

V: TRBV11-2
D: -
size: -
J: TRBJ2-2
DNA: TGTGCCAGCAGCTTAAGTCAGGGAACCGGGGAGCTGTTTTTT
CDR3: CASSLSQGTGELFF

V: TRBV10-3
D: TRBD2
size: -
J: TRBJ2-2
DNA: TGTGCCATCAGGAATAGCGGGAGAAACACCGGGGAGCTGTTTTTT
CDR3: CAIRNSGRNTGELFF

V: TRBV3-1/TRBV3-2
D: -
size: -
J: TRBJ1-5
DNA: TGTGCCAGCAGCCAAGGCGGTAACAATCAGCCCCAGCATTTT
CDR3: CASSQGGNNQPQHF

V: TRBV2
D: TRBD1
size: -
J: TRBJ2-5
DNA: TGTGCCAGCAGCGAGAACAGGGGCGTGGGAGAGACCCAGTACTTC
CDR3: CASSENRGVGETQYF

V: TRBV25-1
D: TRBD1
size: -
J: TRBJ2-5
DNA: TGTGCCAGCAGTGACGGATTAGGGGGCTTTGGGGAGACCCAGTACTTC
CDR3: CASSDGLGGFGETQYF